These T cell receptor beta chains were read from a single sample in a study of cytomegalovirus exposure and HLA in healthy donors. TCRdb's copy holds only in-frame clones and misses some; the assay was immunoSEQ multiplex PCR. The sample has about 200,000 clones, around 79% seen once. The sample comprised PBMCs. Receptors originate from a girl under 10 years old in good health and CMV-seronegative. Each CDR3 is given without its conserved first and last residue. The order of the fields is D gene, J gene, V gene, CDR3 protein. The D gene is left open where the match is weak.

- TRBJ1-1 TRBV5-6 ASSLGAMNTEAF
TRBD1 TRBJ2-7 TRBV18 ASSPRTGGLEQY
- TRBJ2-5 TRBV7-9 ASSTPGAHGETQY
- TRBJ2-3 TRBV6-4 ASSDTTDSADTQY
TRBD2 TRBJ2-1 TRBV6-1 ASNTAGVLDEQF
TRBD2 TRBJ2-6 TRBV9 ASSAMGGSSGANVLT
TRBD2 TRBJ2-3 TRBV9 ASSRLAGGRTDTQY
- TRBJ1-2 TRBV6-6 ASSYPNLNQGYGYT
TRBD1 TRBJ2-3 TRBV6-4 ASSGTGGADTQY
- TRBJ1-2 TRBV6-1 ASSGQQGYGYT
TRBD2 TRBJ2-7 TRBV4-1 ASSQVGGGYEQY
TRBD1 TRBJ1-3 TRBV5-4 ASSLAGGGNTIY
TRBD1 TRBJ1-1 TRBV18 ASSPGTGGHTEAF
TRBD1 TRBJ2-1 TRBV2 ASRIDRGEMNEQF
- TRBJ1-2 TRBV6-5 ASSYTGNNYGYT
TRBD1 TRBJ1-2 TRBV5-4 ASSGKGANYGYT
TRBD1 TRBJ2-2 TRBV7-3 ASSPRAGGIGELF
- TRBJ1-4 TRBV6-1 ASSAGLGTGRFTTNEKLF
- TRBJ1-1 TRBV19 ASSTQENTEAF
TRBD1 TRBJ1-6 TRBV6-5 ASSTTGAYNSPLH
- TRBJ2-7 TRBV7-8 ASSSLLGSKMDYEQY
TRBD1 TRBJ1-5 TRBV6-4 ASGEGQGKVWSNQPQH
- TRBJ1-5 TRBV2 ASSEDSYKNQPQH
- TRBJ1-1 TRBV2 ASSGQWNTEAF
- TRBJ2-7 TRBV5-6 ASSSDGTSYEQY
- TRBJ1-6 TRBV5-1 ASSGMEPGYSPLH
- TRBJ2-3 TRBV2 ASSEQDSIRE
- TRBJ2-2 TRBV5-1 ASSLVLVGNTGELF
- TRBJ2-1 TRBV29-1 SVETSVRDEQF
- TRBJ2-2 TRBV11-2 ASSFTHRSNTGELF
- TRBJ1-1 TRBV6-5 ASRQGWNTEAF
- TRBJ1-5 TRBV12-5 ASGAGGNQPQH
- TRBJ1-2 TRBV14 ASSHFNTGGYT
- TRBJ1-2 TRBV11-2 ASSFWDGGAGYT
TRBD2 TRBJ2-1 TRBV10-3 AISTSSGSPYNEQF
- TRBJ1-4 TRBV27 ASSWTGDNEKLF
TRBD1 TRBJ1-2 TRBV11-2 ASRPLGQVHYGYT
- TRBJ2-4 TRBV19 ASSIEPGPKNIQY